The 24 T cell receptor beta chains below were found in one sample sequenced in a study of cytomegalovirus exposure and HLA in healthy donors (dated by TCRdb to between 2016 and 2019). The library was made by the immunoSEQ multiplex PCR assay. TCRdb took over this immuneACCESS table, retaining in-frame rearrangements with V and J assigned. Such tables are incomplete; in checked studies, under half of the missing clones stem from an unresolved V gene, and the remainder is unexplained. A total of a few hundred thousand clones appear in this sample, approximately 91% of them only once. Of the sample, more than 0.95% is held by the ten largest clones. Sequences were obtained from PBMCs. These receptors originate from a man aged 30 to 39 in good health and CMV-seronegative.

J is TRBJ1-2 and V is TRBV7-8; 7 nucleotides line up with TRBD1. The V gene end was trimmed by 5 bases and the J gene end by 4 bases; junction bases not matched to a gene: 7. The CDR3 sequence is 14 residues long. Per germline, CDR1 SGHVS and CDR2 FQNEAQ. CDR3 nucleotides: TGTGCCAGCAGCCCCCGGGGACAGCTCTATGGCTACACCTTC. Its protein is CASSPRGQLYGYTF.

The V gene is TRBV27, the J gene TRBJ2-7, with D unresolved. The CDR3 consists of 13 residues. Germline lookup yields CDR1 MNHEY and CDR2 SMNVEV (reference sequence). The V gene lost 4 bases and the J gene lost 3 bases, with 10 bases spanning the gap. In nucleotides, the CDR3 is TGTGCCAGCAGTTCCGCGAGAGGCTACGAGCAGTACTTC. Translation: CASSSARGYEQYF.

A single count supports this clone. V usage is TRBV18 and J usage is TRBJ2-5, with D perhaps TRBD1 (5 bases). The J call is doubtful: the DNA matches TRBJ2-7 better. The germline V gene has CDR1 KGHSH and CDR2 LQKENI. This CDR3 has 14 amino acids. CDR3 nucleotides: TGTGCCAGCTCAGCATACCCGCAGGGCGCCGAGCAGTACTTC. Amino acids: CASSAYPQGAEQYF.

The chain combines TRBV5-5 with TRBJ1-4, with D possibly being TRBD1 (5 bases). V was trimmed by 2 bases and J by 6 bases, leaving 14 bases between them. The CDR3 is 15 residues long. CDR1 SGHKS and CDR2 YYEKEE come from the germline V gene (reference sequence). CDR3 bases: TGTGCCAGCAGCTTATCTTCAGGGTATTATGAAAAACTGTTTTTT. As protein: CASSLSSGYYEKLFF.

The genes are TRBV5-6 and TRBJ2-3; 9 positions match TRBD1. The CDR3 loop spans 16 amino acids. V lost 5 bases to trimming and J lost 3 bases; unmatched junction nucleotides: 10. Germline CDR1 and CDR2: SGHDT and YYEEEE. The CDR3 loop is CASRLTGTGRTDTQYF. CDR3 coding DNA: TGTGCCAGCAGATTGACCGGGACAGGGAGAACAGATACGCAGTATTTT. Full variable domain (rest looked up from reference TRBV5-6 and TRBJ2-3): DAGVTQSPTHLIKTRGQQVTLRCSPKSGHDTVSWYQQALGQGPQFIFQYYEEEERQRGNFPDRFSGHQFPNYSSELNVNALLLGDSALYLCASRLTGTGRTDTQYFGPGTRLTVL.

V usage is TRBV27 and J usage is TRBJ1-6; no definite D call. V lost 5 bases and J 4 bases, leaving 12 bases between the germline ends. The CDR3 is 15 amino acids. The germline V gene encodes CDR1 MNHEY and CDR2 SMNVEV (reference sequence). This CDR3 is CASSDVQFYNSPLHF. The CDR3 coding sequence is TGTGCCAGCAGTGACGTACAGTTTTATAATTCACCCCTCCACTTT.

CDR3 sequence (DNA): TGTGCCAGCAGCCCGGAGCGGACCGGGCGGATGGAGACCCAGTACTTC. Its translation is CASSPERTGRMETQYF. The chain carries TRBV21-1 and TRBJ2-5; the table names TRBD2, a call not compared with the DNA. TRBV21-1 corresponds to a pseudogene. The CDR3 runs to 16 residues.

The chain recombines TRBV19 with TRBJ1-1; D ambiguous. Between the trimmed V and J ends, which lost 6 bases and 0 bases, there was a span of 8 bases. This CDR3 has 13 amino acids. The germline V gene has CDR1 LNHDA and CDR2 SQIVND (reference sequence). The CDR3 is CASSAGLNTEAFF. CDR3 sequence (DNA): TGTGCCAGTAGCGCGGGATTGAACACTGAAGCTTTCTTT.

CDR3 sequence: CASSYTARGRAFF. CDR3 bases: TGTGCCAGCAGCTATACGGCCAGGGGCAGGGCTTTCTTT. The rearrangement uses TRBV5-6 and TRBJ1-1; TRBD1 might be the D (6 bases). Trimming removed 3 bases from V and 11 bases from J, with 17 bases in between. There are 13 residues in the CDR3. The germline CDR1 and CDR2 sequences are SGHDT and YYEEEE.

This chain links TRBV5-1 with TRBJ2-3; 8 bases match TRBD1. Trimming at V came to 0 bases and at J to 1 base, leaving 4 bases not matched to a gene. The CDR3 contains 16 residues. Germline assignment: CDR1 SGHRS and CDR2 YFSETQ. The CDR3 coding sequence is TGCGCCAGCAGCTTGGCCGCGACAGGGGGCACAGATACGCAGTATTTT. Protein sequence: CASSLAATGGTDTQYF.

The chain joins TRBV4-2 to TRBJ2-3; 16 bases are a match to TRBD2. Per germline, CDR1 LGHNA and CDR2 YNFKEQ. The ends lost 2 bases at V and 5 bases at J; junction bases unmatched: 10. The CDR3 totals 19 residues. The CDR3 coding sequence is TGTGCCAGCAGCCAATATTTCCTTGGGACTAGCGGGGGGGGAGATACGCAGTATTTT. Translated, it gives CASSQYFLGTSGGGDTQYF.

This chain links TRBV19 with TRBJ2-7; a possible D gene is TRBD2 (5 bases). Trimming stripped 3 bases from V and 1 base from J, with 16 bases between. Germline lookup yields CDR1 LNHDA and CDR2 SQIVND (reference sequence). This CDR3 has 16 residues. In DNA form, the CDR3 reads TGTGCCAGTAGTATGGAGGCTAGCCTTAAATCCTACGAGCAGTACTTC. This translates into CASSMEASLKSYEQYF.

The chain uses TRBV15 and TRBJ2-4; perhaps TRBD2 as D (5 bases). Trimming shortened V by 4 bases and J by 5 bases, and 9 bases separated the two germline ends. Germline CDR1 reads LNHNV; CDR2 reads YYDKDF (reference sequence). This CDR3 is built from 13 residues. This chain's CDR3 is CATSTAVQNIQYF. The CDR3 DNA reads as TGTGCCACCAGCACAGCGGTGCAAAACATTCAGTACTTC.

The chain joins TRBV5-1 to TRBJ2-1, with TRBD1 identical over 7 bases. Germline values: CDR1 SGHRS, CDR2 YFSETQ. This CDR3 has 16 amino acids. Germline trimming cut 1 base from V and 5 bases from J; bases unmatched to any gene: 9. CDR3 region: CASSLTVGQQNNEQFF. CDR3 coding DNA: TGCGCCAGCAGCTTGACCGTGGGACAGCAGAACAATGAGCAGTTCTTC.

The rearrangement links TRBV5-4 to TRBJ2-7, with a weak D call TRBD1 (5 bases). CDR3 length: 13 amino acids. The V end was cut by 4 bases, the J end by 4 bases, with 12 bases between. The germline V gene encodes CDR1 SGHNT and CDR2 YYREEE (reference sequence). The CDR3 loop reads CASSRQRSYEQYF. CDR3 in DNA: TGTGCCAGCAGCCGACAGAGAAGTTACGAGCAGTACTTC.

The chain links TRBV6-6 to TRBJ1-5; perhaps TRBD1 as D (6 bases). V was trimmed by 7 bases and J by 6 bases, leaving 13 bases between them. Germline V CDR1 and CDR2: MNHNY, SVGAGI (reference sequence). The CDR3 totals 13 residues. CDR3 coding DNA: TGTGCCAGCACCCCGGGACATCTTCAGCCCCAGCATTTT. Its protein is CASTPGHLQPQHF.

Only one count was recorded for this clone. The chain carries TRBV4-1 and TRBJ2-3, with TRBD2 identical over 8 bases. The V and J ends lost 4 bases and 3 bases, in that order; junction bases with no gene match: 12. CDR3 size: 17 residues. The germline gives CDR1 MGHRA, CDR2 YSYEKL. CDR3 sequence (DNA): TGCGCCAGCAGCCTACTTTTTGCGGGGGGAGGTACAGATACGCAGTATTTT. Protein sequence: CASSLLFAGGGTDTQYF.

The V and J genes are TRBV19 and TRBJ1-5; D possibly corresponds to TRBD1 (6 bases). The CDR3 totals 13 residues. V shed 6 bases and J shed 5 bases, with 11 bases lying between them. CDR1 LNHDA and CDR2 SQIVND come from the germline V gene (reference sequence). The CDR3 reads CASRRTADQPQHF. CDR3 coding DNA: TGTGCCAGTAGACGGACAGCGGATCAGCCCCAGCATTTT.

This clone showed up just once. The chain links TRBV15 to TRBJ1-6; D unresolved. The CDR3 is 14 residues long. V lost 0 bases and J 3 bases, leaving 3 bases between the germline ends. Germline V gives CDR1 LNHNV, CDR2 YYDKDF (reference sequence). CDR3 protein: CATSRELYNSPLHF. CDR3 DNA: TGTGCCACCAGCAGAGAACTCTATAATTCACCCCTCCACTTT.

This chain joins TRBV5-1 and TRBJ2-7, with 7 bases identical to TRBD1. CDR1 and CDR2 from the germline V gene are SGHRS and YFSETQ. With 4 bases clipped from V and 4 bases from J, the junction kept 5 bases outside the gene matches. The CDR3 is 13 residues long. This chain's CDR3 is CASSLTGVYEQYF. The CDR3 DNA reads as TGCGCCAGCAGCCTTACAGGGGTTTACGAGCAGTACTTC.

The chain joins TRBV10-3 to TRBJ1-1, with TRBD1 matching over 12 bases. The CDR3 extends over 16 amino acids. Germline trimming cut 1 base from V and 5 bases from J; bases unmatched to any gene: 5. Germline CDR1 reads ENHRY; CDR2 reads SYGVKD. CDR3 sequence: CAISEWGQGAGTEAFF. CDR3 DNA sequence: TGTGCCATCAGTGAGTGGGGACAGGGGGCTGGGACTGAAGCTTTCTTT.

V usage is TRBV5-6 and J usage is TRBJ2-1; TRBD1 might be the D (6 bases). Germline V gene data show CDR1 as SGHDT and CDR2 as YYEEEE. V was pared by 5 bases and J by 0 bases, with 15 bases between. This CDR3 is 16 amino acids long. The CDR3 region has the DNA TGTGCCAGCAGAAAGACAGGCTACAGCTCCTACAATGAGCAGTTCTTC. It is translated as CASRKTGYSSYNEQFF.

The sample holds a few counts of this clone. The V and J genes are TRBV19 and TRBJ1-6; TRBD1 aligns across 8 bases. The CDR3 loop spans 12 amino acids. V was pared by 7 bases and J by 7 bases, with 0 bases of the junction left unmatched. The germline V gene encodes CDR1 LNHDA and CDR2 SQIVND (reference sequence). The CDR3 sequence is CASNRGNSPLHF. CDR3 DNA: TGTGCCAGTAACAGGGGGAATTCACCCCTCCACTTT.

The V and J genes are TRBV7-9 and TRBJ2-7; 8 positions agree with TRBD1. The CDR3 extends over 17 amino acids. Looked up from germline, CDR1 is SEHNR and CDR2 is FQNEAQ (reference sequence). V was clipped by 5 bases and J by 9 bases; unmatched bases: 21. Here the CDR3 DNA reads TGTGCCAGCAGCGTTGACAGGGGCGGACATCTGTCGTATCGGCAGTACTTC. It codes for CASSVDRGGHLSYRQYF.